This entry lists 16 T cell receptor beta chains sequenced from one sample in a study of blood T cell repertoires in COVID-19. Repertoires were generated with immunoSEQ multiplex PCR, while TCRdb's copy carries only in-frame clones and drops some. The repertoire holds approximately 230,000 clones, with over 70% as singletons. The sample comprised peripheral blood. These receptors originate from a man at least 80 years old with acute or convalescent COVID-19.

The CDR3 loop is CASSLTAGPPDTQYF. The DNA for the CDR3 is TGTGCCAGCTCACTAACGGCGGGCCCCCCAGATACGCAGTATTTT. This chain uses TRBV18 with TRBJ2-3; maybe TRBD2 (5 bases). V was shortened by 4 bases and J by 4 bases, with 15 bases between the two germline ends. The germline V gene encodes CDR1 KGHSH and CDR2 LQKENI. This CDR3 is 15 amino acids long.

This chain links TRBV7-2 with TRBJ2-7, with TRBD1 matching over 12 bases. The germline CDR1 and CDR2 sequences are SGHTA and FQGNSA. The CDR3 totals 15 residues. The V and J ends lost 5 bases and 3 bases, in that order; junction bases with no gene match: 5. The CDR3 DNA sequence: TGTGCCAGCAGCCAGGGACAGGGGGCAATCTACGAGCAGTACTTC. Its translation: CASSQGQGAIYEQYF.

The gene calls are TRBV5-5 and TRBJ2-5; 9 positions agree with TRBD2. Germline-derived CDR1 and CDR2 are SGHKS and YYEKEE (reference sequence). V lost 6 bases, J lost 5 bases, and 8 bases stayed unmatched. The CDR3 contains 14 residues. The CDR3 reads CASTRGSGSETQYF. CDR3 DNA sequence: TGTGCCAGCACCCGGGGTAGCGGGAGCGAGACCCAGTACTTC.

V is TRBV18 and J is TRBJ1-1, with TRBD1 identical over 9 bases. There are 14 residues in the CDR3. The J segment lost 11 bases and the V segment lost 2 bases, leaving 9 bases of the junction unmatched. Germline lookup yields CDR1 KGHSH and CDR2 LQKENI. The CDR3 coding sequence is TGTGCCAGCTCACCATCGGACAGGGGTGATTGGGCTTTCTTT. This translates into CASSPSDRGDWAFF.

The chain has TRBV7-9 and TRBJ2-2; D remains unclear. The CDR3 contains 13 residues. Per germline, CDR1 SEHNR and CDR2 FQNEAQ (reference sequence). V was cut by 5 bases and J by 7 bases, with 11 bases left in between. In DNA form, the CDR3 reads TGTGCCAGCAGCCCCCCCGCCGGCGGGGAGCTGTTTTTT. Amino acids: CASSPPAGGELFF.

The rearrangement joins TRBV28 to TRBJ2-5; TRBD2 matches 9 bases. Unmatched junction bases numbered 5, after V lost 1 base and J lost 5 bases. This CDR3 region has 15 residues. CDR1 is MDHEN and CDR2 is SYDVKM in the germline V gene. The CDR3 spells CASSLLAGDGETQYF. CDR3 in DNA: TGTGCCAGCAGTTTATTAGCGGGAGACGGGGAGACCCAGTACTTC.

The chain joins TRBV28 to TRBJ1-5; 10 nucleotides agree with TRBD1. The CDR3 contains 17 residues. Looked up from germline, CDR1 is MDHEN and CDR2 is SYDVKM. V lost 7 bases, J lost 5 bases, and 14 bases stayed unmatched. The CDR3 DNA is TGTGCCAGCACCTCACCGGGACAGGGGACGAGGGATCAGCCCCAGCATTTT. Translating gives CASTSPGQGTRDQPQHF.

The rearrangement links TRBV28 to TRBJ2-6; 9 bases fit TRBD1. Germline V gene lookup returns CDR1 MDHEN and CDR2 SYDVKM. V shed 1 base and J 2 bases; nucleotides not matched to a gene: 6. The CDR3 sequence is 18 residues long. The DNA of the CDR3 is TGTGCCAGCAGTTTATTGGGGACAGGGAGACCTGGGGCCAACGTCCTGACTTTC. Its translation: CASSLLGTGRPGANVLTF.

The chain joins TRBV5-6 to TRBJ2-7; 16 bases match TRBD2. V trimming: 4 bases; J trimming: 3 bases; junction bases outside the gene matches: 4. Germline loops: CDR1 SGHDT, CDR2 YYEEEE. There are 16 residues in the CDR3. This CDR3 reads CASSAGLAGGRYEQYF. For the CDR3, the DNA is TGTGCCAGCAGCGCGGGACTAGCGGGAGGGCGCTACGAGCAGTACTTC.

This clone has just one count. This sample also contains other DNA sequences that code for the same CDR3. The chain carries TRBV6-1 and TRBJ2-7; D is uncertain. Trimming cost V 3 bases and J 0 bases, with 9 bases left between them. This CDR3 has 14 amino acids. Germline assignment: CDR1 MNHNS and CDR2 SASEGT. The CDR3 DNA reads as TGTGCCAGCAGTGAGGGTGGGCTCTCCTACGAGCAGTACTTC. Its translation: CASSEGGLSYEQYF.

A remark on this clone: Other DNA sequences in the sample encode the same CDR3. The V gene is TRBV3-1 (or the pseudogene TRBV3-2), the J gene TRBJ2-7, with 11 bases fitting TRBD2. The CDR3 totals 14 residues. Trimming took 1 base from V and 6 from J; bases not matched to a gene: 2. Germline V CDR1 and CDR2: LGHDT, YNNKEL (reference sequence). This CDR3 is CASSQGLAGGEQYF. The DNA of the CDR3 is TGTGCCAGCAGCCAAGGGCTAGCGGGAGGCGAGCAGTACTTC.

The genes are TRBV19 and TRBJ2-1; D unresolved. Per germline, CDR1 LNHDA and CDR2 SQIVND (reference sequence). The CDR3 extends over 12 amino acids. Trimming stripped 7 bases from V and 10 bases from J, with 14 bases between. CDR3 DNA: TGTGCCAGTAACAGTTTAGATCGAGAGCAGTTCTTC. This translates into CASNSLDREQFF.

V and J are TRBV18 and TRBJ1-5; tentatively, D is TRBD1 (5 bases). The CDR3 totals 16 residues. Germline CDR1 and CDR2: KGHSH and LQKENI. The V and J ends lost 3 bases and 7 bases respectively, with 19 bases between them. The CDR3 DNA sequence: TGTGCCAGCTCACCTCGGCGACAGCCCGCGGGACAGCCCCAGCATTTT. Translated, it gives CASSPRRQPAGQPQHF.

The chain uses TRBV5-4 and TRBJ2-7; TRBD1 agrees at 12 bases. Germline lookup yields CDR1 SGHNT and CDR2 YYREEE (reference sequence). The CDR3 is 16 amino acids. The V gene end was trimmed by 1 base and the J gene end by 1 base; junction bases not matched to a gene: 3. This chain's CDR3 is CASSLPGQGASYEQYF. DNA for the CDR3: TGTGCCAGCAGCTTGCCGGGACAGGGGGCTTCCTACGAGCAGTACTTC.

This sequence joins TRBV9 and TRBJ2-5; a possible D gene is TRBD2 (5 bases). The germline V gene encodes CDR1 SGDLS and CDR2 YYNGEE. The CDR3 is 13 residues long. Trimming stripped 4 bases from V and 2 bases from J, with 9 bases between. The CDR3 DNA follows: TGTGCCAGCAGCCAAGCGGATCAAGAGACCCAGTACTTC. As protein: CASSQADQETQYF.

The rearrangement links TRBV2 to TRBJ1-2; weak D call: TRBD1 (5 bases). V was cut by 6 bases and J by 0 bases, with 11 bases left in between. This CDR3 spans 14 amino acids. The germline CDR1 and CDR2 sequences are SNHLY and FYNNEI. The CDR3 sequence: CASRGGEANYGYTF. CDR3 in DNA: TGTGCCAGCAGGGGGGGGGAGGCTAACTATGGCTACACCTTC.